The subject of this entry is one T cell receptor beta chain. The sample is drawn from a study of TIL therapy for anti-PD-1-resistant metastatic lung cancer. The libraries were made with immunoSEQ v3. Repertoires were generated with immunoSEQ multiplex PCR, while TCRdb's copy carries only in-frame clones and drops some. The sample lists about 26,000 clones, roughly three fifths occurring once. Indicated time point: pre-treatment sample, taken before nivolumab and TIL therapy. The tumor samples were excised metastases, mostly pleural nodules or supraclavicular lymph nodes. The sequencing here drew on tumor tissue, taken at baseline. The source of this sequence is a woman between 30 and 85 years old with non-small cell lung cancer.

CDR3 sequence reads: CASSLGGRRTEAFF. The CDR3 DNA sequence: TGTGCCAGCAGCTTAGGGGGGAGACGCACTGAAGCTTTCTTT. V gene TRBV7-8 combines with J gene TRBJ1-1, with a possible D match to TRBD1 (5 bases). Trimming pared 1 base from V and 4 bases from J, leaving 10 bases between. The CDR3 sequence is 14 residues long. Germline lookup yields CDR1 SGHVS and CDR2 FQNEAQ.